This paragraph reports one T cell receptor beta chain. The same CDR3 also results from other DNA sequences found in this sample. These data are taken from a study of blood T cell repertoires in COVID-19. Germline assignment: CDR1 KGHSH and CDR2 LQKENI. CDR3 length equals 13 residues. V lost 4 bases and J lost 3; bases outside the gene matches: 1. Some clones are missing from TCRdb's copy, which holds only in-frame ones; the method was immunoSEQ multiplex PCR. The table records 150,000 to 180,000 clones, roughly 78% of them present only once. This TCR was sampled from a man at least 80 years old with acute or convalescent COVID-19. The chain combines TRBV18 with TRBJ2-5; 8 positions match TRBD2. Material for sequencing was peripheral blood. The CDR3 DNA is TGTGCCAGCTCACGAGCGGGGGAAGAGACCCAGTACTTC. This encodes CASSRAGEETQYF.